Shown below are 17 T cell receptor beta chains from a single sample sequenced in a study of T cells in localized non-small cell lung cancer. TCRdb's copy holds only in-frame clones and misses some; the assay was immunoSEQ multiplex PCR. The profile shows about 59,000 clones, 70% to 90% of them singletons. Sequences were derived from peripheral blood, sampled before any cancer treatment. Receptors originate from a man between 35 and 75 years old with stage I squamous cell lung carcinoma.

This chain links TRBV25-1 with TRBJ2-2, with 7 bases that match TRBD1. The CDR3 loop spans 16 amino acids. The germline gives CDR1 MGHDK, CDR2 SYGVNS. With 4 bases clipped from V and 7 bases from J, the junction kept 12 bases outside the gene matches. CDR3 sequence reads: CASSAAEGAVGGELFF. DNA of the CDR3: TGTGCCAGCAGTGCAGCTGAGGGGGCCGTGGGCGGGGAGCTGTTTTTT.

This clone has just one count. The chain employs TRBV4-3 and TRBJ2-1, with D perhaps matching TRBD1 (6 bases). Germline loops: CDR1 LGHNA, CDR2 YSLEER. This CDR3 region has 15 residues. V lost 3 bases and J lost 4, with 13 bases in between. Here the CDR3 DNA reads TGCGCCAGCAGCCAGTTGGGGACAACTTACAATGAGCAGTTCTTC. Protein product: CASSQLGTTYNEQFF.

J is TRBJ2-1 and V is TRBV10-3; 8 bases line up with TRBD1. CDR1 ENHRY and CDR2 SYGVKD come from the germline V gene. V shed 5 bases and J 7 bases; nucleotides not matched to a gene: 13. The CDR3 is 16 amino acids. The CDR3 reads CAISNAGQGSPNEQFF. The CDR3 DNA reads as TGTGCCATCAGTAACGCCGGACAGGGAAGTCCAAATGAGCAGTTCTTC.

On this clone: It is likely a read error: a sequence one base away is far more abundant. The rearrangement joins TRBV27 to TRBJ1-5, with D possibly matching TRBD1 (6 bases). The CDR3 is made up of 13 amino acids. V lost 8 bases, J lost 11 bases, and 19 bases lay in between. Germline V gives CDR1 MNHEY, CDR2 SMNVEV (reference sequence). The CDR3 sequence is CASRLGGRGAQHF. In nucleotides, the CDR3 is TGTGCCAGCCGCCTGGGGGGGAGGGGGGCCCAGCATTTT.

V is TRBV4-1 and J is TRBJ2-5; possible D gene TRBD2, 5 bases. This CDR3 has 16 residues. V dropped 0 bases and J dropped 5 bases, with 16 bases sitting between them. Looked up from germline, CDR1 is MGHRA and CDR2 is YSYEKL. CDR3 coding DNA: TGCGCCAGCAGCCAAGAAGGAGAAGCGGTACGGGAGACCCAGTACTTC. As protein: CASSQEGEAVRETQYF.

V and J are TRBV19 and TRBJ1-1; D might be TRBD1 (6 bases). Per the germline V gene, CDR1 is LNHDA and CDR2 is SQIVND (reference sequence). Trimming left V 6 bases short and J 3 bases short, with 14 bases between. This CDR3 has 14 amino acids. CDR3 nucleotide sequence: TGTGCCAGTAGAGATGGACAGCCTCACACTGAAGCTTTCTTT. This codes for CASRDGQPHTEAFF.

The V call is TRBV27, the J call TRBJ1-4; 7 bases fit TRBD1. V was pared by 11 bases and J by 9 bases, with 9 bases of the junction left unmatched. The CDR3 runs to 12 residues. Germline assignment: CDR1 MNHEY and CDR2 SMNVEV (reference sequence). The CDR3 is CASQGGHQKLFF. DNA of the CDR3: TGTGCCTCTCAGGGGGGACACCAAAAACTGTTTTTT. Based on the CDR3 plus reference TRBV27 and TRBJ1-4, the full variable domain is EAQVTQNPRYLITVTGKKLTVTCSQNMNHEYMSWYRQDPGLGLRQIYYSMNVEVTDKGDVPEGYKVSRKEKRNFPLILESPSPNQTSLYFCASQGGHQKLFFGSGTQLSVL.

The V gene is TRBV20-1, the J gene TRBJ2-1; D is unresolved. With 8 bases removed from V and 7 bases from J, the gap between germline ends came to 3 bases. Germline loops: CDR1 DFQATT, CDR2 SNEGSKA (reference sequence). This CDR3 region has 8 residues. The CDR3 nucleotides read TGCAGTCTGAATGAGCAGTTCTTC. Translated, it gives CSLNEQFF.

The chain uses TRBV4-3 and TRBJ2-5; D is tentatively TRBD1 or TRBD2 (5 bases each). Germline values: CDR1 LGHNA, CDR2 YSLEER. V lost 0 bases and J 1 base, leaving 15 bases between the germline ends. This CDR3 has 17 residues. The CDR3 nucleotides read TGCGCCAGCAGCCAAGAAGGGACCAGTTTCACCCAAGAGACCCAGTACTTC. Its translation: CASSQEGTSFTQETQYF.

The J gene is TRBJ2-1, the V gene TRBV28; D gene unclear. Looked up from germline, CDR1 is MDHEN and CDR2 is SYDVKM. Trimming removed 5 bases from V and 7 bases from J, with 6 bases in between. CDR3 length equals 11 residues. CDR3 coding DNA: TGTGCCAGCAGTACCAAGAATGAGCAGTTCTTC. This encodes CASSTKNEQFF.

The chain combines TRBV7-8 with TRBJ2-2; TRBD1 might be the D (5 bases). There are 16 residues in the CDR3. V was cut by 5 bases and J by 2 bases, with 15 bases left in between. Germline V lookup: CDR1 SGHVS, CDR2 FQNEAQ. Written as DNA, the CDR3 is TGTGCCAGCAGCCACCACACAGACAGAAACACCGGGGAGCTGTTTTTT. Its translation is CASSHHTDRNTGELFF. Together with reference TRBV7-8 and TRBJ2-2, the CDR3 gives the full variable domain: GAGVSQSPRYKVAKRGQDVALRCDPISGHVSLFWYQQALGQGPEFLTYFQNEAQLDKSGLPSDRFFAERPEGSVSTLKIQRTQQEDSAVYLCASSHHTDRNTGELFFGEGSRLTVL.

V gene TRBV28 combines with J gene TRBJ2-5, with TRBD1 matching over 11 bases. The CDR3 extends over 14 amino acids. The germline V gene has CDR1 MDHEN and CDR2 SYDVKM. Germline trimming cut 6 bases from V and 5 bases from J; bases unmatched to any gene: 5. The CDR3 sequence is CASRGQGGGETQYF. CDR3 nucleotide sequence: TGTGCCAGCAGGGGACAGGGGGGTGGGGAGACCCAGTACTTC.

CDR3 in DNA: TGTGCCAGCAGCCCCGGCTACAATCTAGACGGTGAGCAGTTCTTC. Protein product: CASSPGYNLDGEQFF. This chain connects TRBV11-2 to TRBJ2-1; D gene ambiguous. Trimming took off 5 bases at V and 9 bases at J, with 20 bases between the two ends. This CDR3 spans 15 amino acids. Germline CDR1 SGHAT, CDR2 FQNNGV.

The chain carries TRBV7-8 and TRBJ1-2; D may be TRBD1 (5 bases). The V and J ends lost 5 bases and 8 bases respectively, with 24 bases between them. CDR1 is SGHVS, CDR2 FQNEAQ, per germline. CDR3 length: 16 residues. CDR3 sequence: CASSPPGTNEMGGYTF. CDR3 coding DNA: TGTGCCAGCAGCCCACCCGGGACTAACGAGATGGGAGGCTACACCTTC.

The V and J genes are TRBV7-3 and TRBJ1-4; D perhaps matches TRBD1 (6 bases). Germline V CDR1 and CDR2: SGHTA, FQGTGA. The V end lost 4 bases, the J end lost 4 bases, and 13 bases lay between the germline ends. CDR3 length equals 15 residues. CDR3 loop: CASSSQQGFNEKLFF. The CDR3 DNA reads TGTGCCAGCAGCTCCCAACAGGGTTTTAATGAAAAACTGTTTTTT.

The gene calls are TRBV29-1 and TRBJ2-7, with TRBD2 matching over 7 bases. CDR3 length: 12 residues. The V gene end was trimmed by 7 bases and the J gene end by 5 bases; junction bases not matched to a gene: 8. Germline CDR1 SQVTM, CDR2 ANQGSEA. CDR3 sequence reads: CSAGGFVDEQYF. DNA of the CDR3: TGCAGCGCCGGGGGGTTTGTCGACGAGCAGTACTTC.

The chain links TRBV19 to TRBJ2-6, with a possible D match to TRBD2 (5 bases). CDR1 and CDR2 (germline): LNHDA, SQIVND (reference sequence). CDR3 length: 17 amino acids. V was cut by 5 bases and J by 0 bases, with 14 bases left in between. CDR3 protein: CASSPRDAYSGANVLTF. CDR3 DNA: TGTGCCAGTAGTCCCCGGGATGCTTACTCTGGGGCCAACGTCCTGACTTTC.